This TCR beta chain was recorded in a study of T cell responses to AZD1222 COVID-19 vaccine (dated by TCRdb to about 2021). For the wider study: A total of about 240 trial participants underwent TCR sequencing, of whom some 210 received two doses of AZD1222 and about 25 received two doses of the MenACWY control vaccine. Trial participants were enrolled by age into subgroups of 18-55, 56-69 and 70-plus years, and 148, 28 and 57 TCR-sequenced participants, respectively, were included in these subgroups.

This clone was recorded only once. Its antigen remains undetermined. Per-base quality was not reported, and no clone a single base away is much larger than it. What the work shows at the level of the full study, not this receptor alone: Only five to seven AZD1222 recipients were SARS-CoV-2 seropositive at baseline, limiting conclusions about previously exposed vaccinees. In the small 56-69-year group, the increase in depth fell short of significance, most likely because of low power. After two AZD1222 doses, both the breadth and the depth of spike-specific TCRs were significantly higher than at day 0 and than in MenACWY recipients. Vaccine-associated CD4 TCRs spanned the whole spike protein, with dominant responses in regions 160-218 and 743-854. Most participants were white British and females outnumbered males, and the authors suggested that clonal diversity may have been underestimated. Nearly half of unique spike-specific TCRs reportedly recognized epitopes outside regions mutated in the B.1.351 and B.1.1.7 variants. Because no samples from the day 14 peak response were available, repertoires could be characterized only after the peak T cell response.

The CDR3 numbers 14 residues from cysteine through phenylalanine. The kept DNA is CDR3 alone, 42 bases in frame from the first base. Trimming at the junction amounts to 2 bases on V and 5 bases on J, and the germline ends lie 13 bases apart. From a lookup of the germline V gene, CDR1 and CDR2 are SGHRS and YFSETQ. The sample's time point label, decoded: about 28 days (+/-7) after the second vaccine dose. AZD1222 recipients given second doses at about 4 weeks or at about 12 weeks were pooled, since spike-specific TCR depth and breadth were not found to differ between the two schedules. Vaccinee samples were obtained from the UK trials COV001 and COV002, which included a single-blind randomized controlled phase 2/3 trial of AZD1222 (ChAdOx1 nCoV-19) in healthy adults. For TCRbeta chain sequencing, PBMC samples from trial participants were taken at day 0 and at day 28 after the second dose. The CDR3 regions of human TCRbeta chains were subjected to immunosequencing. The paper's data handling went like this. TCRs in the repertoires were compared against a reference library of SARS-CoV-2-specific TCRs that had been generated with the MIRA antigen-specificity platform. Breadth meant the fraction of unique TCRs that were SARS-CoV-2-associated, whereas depth meant the fraction of total T cells that were SARS-CoV-2-associated. Using the MIRA data, each spike-specific TCR was assigned both to the spike region to which the TCR was reactive and to a CD4 or CD8 class. Log10-transformed breadth and depth values were compared by one-way ANOVA with Sidak's multiple comparisons tests. This immuneACCESS table, as held by TCRdb, lists in-frame sequences with V and J called but not all clones. Of the missing ones, under half trace to an unresolved V gene in checked studies; the others have no known cause. The V and J calls and clone size come from that table; D and trimming were worked out from the DNA. The sample table holds about 180,000 clones, of which approximately 94% were seen once. The ten largest clonotypes hold roughly 1.7% of the sample.

This clonotype was sampled from an adult who received the AZD1222 COVID-19 vaccine. The input for sequencing was peripheral blood, taken 28 days after the second AZD1222 dose. This chain joins TRBV5-1 to TRBJ1-1; D gene: possibly TRBD1, on 5 matching bases. This receptor has the CDR3 CASSFTWGETEAFF. The base sequence is TGCGCCAGCAGCTTCACGTGGGGGGAGACTGAAGCTTTCTTT.